This TCR beta chain appears in the sequencing data of a study of cytomegalovirus exposure and HLA in healthy donors. Background on the study: Across 350 to 500 genotyped donors, 81% landed in the Caucasian-associated ancestry cluster.

The J segment lost 0 bases and the V segment lost 2 bases, leaving 11 bases of the junction unmatched. The CDR3 length is 18 residues. Germline assignment: CDR1 SGHRS and CDR2 YFSETQ. General study points: The authors reported that TCR beta sequences could predict HLA-A and HLA-B alleles. These predictions were accurate for most subjects in the first cohort. Later analysis identified a missense DCLRE1C variant that was linked to TCR beta V- and J-gene trimming. Association with HLA alleles at 0.05 false discovery rate was found for 16,951 TCR beta sequences in a later analysis.

Concerning this clone: Its antigen is as yet unknown.

Primers included in the PCR were 60 Vbeta and 13 Jbeta primers. The assay was immunoSEQ multiplex PCR, and TCRdb's table has in-frame clones only and misses some. The sample includes approximately 190,000 clones, approximately 82% seen only once; the top ten take under 2%. This chain joins TRBV5-1 and TRBJ2-3; TRBD2 agrees at 8 bases. This receptor was obtained from a man aged 35-49 years in good health and CMV-seropositive. The source material was PBMCs. The CDR3 spells CASSLAPGRGSSTDTQYF. For the CDR3, the DNA is TGCGCCAGCAGCTTAGCGCCCGGGAGGGGGTCTAGCACAGATACGCAGTATTTT.